The source of this TCR beta chain is a study of blood T cell repertoires in COVID-19. About the research overall: The cDNA or gDNA used as material had been derived from T cells, B-cell-depleted T cells, or PBMCs.

Per the original methods: Amplification of reference gene primers was used by the study to estimate nucleated cell counts. Some clones are missing from TCRdb's copy, which holds only in-frame ones; the method was immunoSEQ multiplex PCR. V and J calls and clone size are those listed in that table; D and trimming were worked out from the DNA. The sample shows approximately 500,000 clones, 88% of them seen only once. The sequenced sample consisted of PBMCs or T cells enriched from blood (not recorded which). This sequence was found in a woman aged 40 to 50 who had recovered from COVID-19.

This CDR3 reads CASSLAGDPNGEQYF. The CDR3 nucleotides are TGTGCCAGCAGTCTAGCGGGAGACCCGAACGGCGAGCAGTACTTC. The chain has TRBV27 and TRBJ2-7; 10 nucleotides line up with TRBD2. V lost 5 bases to trimming and J lost 6 bases; unmatched junction nucleotides: 10. This CDR3 has 15 residues. Per the germline V gene, CDR1 is MNHEY and CDR2 is SMNVEV (reference sequence).